One sample yielded the 8 T cell receptor beta chains listed below, sequenced in a study of T cell repertoires in cytomegalovirus infection. TCRdb reprocessed the reads via MiXCR and lists one record per CDR3 protein. The sample records 750,000 to 900,000 distinct CDR3 sequences, 29% being singletons. No cognate antigen is known for these TCRs. Sequenced here: cultured CD8+ T cells from PBMCs, sampled from culture after CMV antigen stimulation. The receptors stem from a human donor in good health (CMV status not recorded). Some clones in this sample may be carry-over from other donors' samples.

This clonotype has only a few counts. Here the CDR3 reads CASSEADAGTGVETQYF. DNA for the CDR3: TGTGCCAGCAGTGAAGCGGACGCAGGAACAGGGGTTGAGACCCAGTACTTC. The genes are TRBV6-1 and TRBJ2-5; 7 bases agree with TRBD1. CDR3 length: 17 residues. Trimming removed 0 bases from V and 5 bases from J; junction bases left unmatched: 12. CDR1 is MNHNS and CDR2 is SASEGT in the germline V gene.

This clonotype was observed a handful of times. This sequence joins TRBV6-2 or TRBV6-3 and TRBJ1-1; no definite D call. The V and J ends lost 4 bases and 6 bases respectively, with 12 bases between them. The CDR3 runs 13 residues. The germline V gene has CDR1 MNHEY and CDR2 SVGEGT. The CDR3 region is CASSSHLGPEAFF. DNA for the CDR3: TGTGCCAGCAGTTCTCACCTAGGTCCTGAAGCTTTCTTT.

This clonotype was seen more than once but under ten times. The rearrangement links TRBV6-6 to TRBJ1-1, with 8 bases lining up with TRBD1. The CDR3 runs to 16 residues. V lost 0 bases to trimming and J lost 6 bases; unmatched junction nucleotides: 9. Per germline, CDR1 MNHNY and CDR2 SVGAGI (reference sequence). CDR3 residues: CASSYSSQGVDSEAFF. The DNA of the CDR3 is TGTGCCAGCAGTTACTCATCACAGGGGGTTGACTCTGAAGCTTTCTTT.

The J gene is TRBJ2-1, the V gene TRBV11-2, with D possibly matching TRBD2 (5 bases). The V gene lost 5 bases and the J gene lost 6 bases, with 8 bases spanning the gap. The germline V gene has CDR1 SGHAT and CDR2 FQNNGV. This CDR3 is 12 amino acids long. The CDR3, as DNA: TGTGCCAGCAGCACCCGGGGCAATGAGCAGTTCTTC. It translates to CASSTRGNEQFF.

The V gene is TRBV6-1, the J gene TRBJ2-3, with 8 bases lining up with TRBD2. This CDR3 comprises 17 residues. Germline V gives CDR1 MNHNS, CDR2 SASEGT. V gave up 2 bases and J gave up 2 bases; unmatched junction bases: 9. CDR3 nucleotides: TGTGCCAGCAGTGAATGGGGACTAGTGGACCCCACAGATACGCAGTATTTT. Encoded protein: CASSEWGLVDPTDTQYF.

In this sample, this clonotype turned up once. The gene calls are TRBV4-3 and TRBJ2-7, with TRBD1 matching 8 bases. Per germline, CDR1 LGHNA and CDR2 YSLEER. This CDR3 has 14 amino acids. Trimming at V came to 4 bases and at J to 6 bases, leaving 8 bases not matched to a gene. In DNA form, the CDR3 reads TGCGCCAGCAGCCCCGGACAGGGACGGGGCGAGCAGTACTTC. Translating gives CASSPGQGRGEQYF.

This clonotype has more than one count but fewer than ten. V and J are TRBV6-6 and TRBJ2-1; D might be TRBD2 (6 bases). V was shortened by 7 bases and J by 6 bases, with 10 bases between the two germline ends. The CDR3 totals 12 residues. Germline loops: CDR1 MNHNY, CDR2 SVGAGI (reference sequence). CDR3 loop: CASTNGGNEQFF. Written as DNA, the CDR3 is TGTGCCAGCACCAACGGGGGCAATGAGCAGTTCTTC.

This clonotype was counted between two and nine times. The chain combines TRBV11-3 with TRBJ2-7; D unclear. The CDR3 loop spans 15 amino acids. V lost 4 bases to trimming and J lost 5 bases, with 18 bases between them. The germline V gene encodes CDR1 SGHNT and CDR2 YENEEA. CDR3 bases: TGTGCCAGCAGCTCCAGGAGTAGTCCTGACCACGAGCAGTACTTC. It is translated as CASSSRSSPDHEQYF.